The present T cell receptor beta chain was sequenced within a study of T cell repertoires in cytomegalovirus infection (dated by TCRdb to about 2019). Some background on the complete study: Because public TCR beta signatures pointed to carriage of CMV infection together with the matching HLA type, the HLA type of each donor mattered for the analysis. Results and caveats for the whole study, not just this receptor: In the ex vivo response, HLA-C-restricted CMV-specific TCR beta clonotypes were dominant, and in two of eight donors the single most frequent clonotype came from this HLA-C-restricted group. Cumulative frequency of public TCR beta family members discriminated carriers of CMV infection plus the relevant HLA type in this cohort and an independent approximately 370-donor cohort.

Instrument used: Illumina HiSeq 1500. TCRdb cleaned the public reads at Q25 with fastp, built clones with MiXCR and kept in-frame beta chains. For every CDR3 protein sequence, its rows merge into one entry that carries the most common genes and DNA. The sample profile shows a few hundred thousand distinct CDR3 sequences; 17% of them were found once. The top ten clones comprise approximately 12% of the sample. This clonotype has just a few counts. Its binding antigen is unknown. No base qualities exist here, and no much larger clone lies one base off it. The sequence derives from a human donor in good health (CMV status not recorded). Some clones in this sample may be carry-over from other donors' samples. Material: PBMCs.

The DNA sequence is as follows: TGCAGTGCCCGAAGGGGGTCTGGAGTGAGGAACACTGAAGCTTTCTTT. This sequence encodes CSARRGSGVRNTEAFF. This chain is built from TRBV20-1 and TRBJ1-1; 6 matching bases give a weak D call of TRBD1. The CDR3 contains 16 residues, cysteine and phenylalanine counted. The entry retains the CDR3 DNA only, 48 bases that are in frame from base 1. For CDR1 and CDR2, the germline V gene (reference sequence) lists DFQATT and SNEGSKA. V is cut by 6 bases and J by 1 base, and the space between the germline ends is 21 bases.